This T cell receptor (beta chain) was observed in a study of early T cells in non-severe SARS-CoV-2 infection. Study observations and caveats: VDJdb matching skewed toward anti-spike CD8 responses, missing private and CD4 specificities.

TCRdb reprocessed the 5' RACE reads via MiXCR and lists one record per CDR3 protein. In the table there are under 60,000 distinct CDR3 sequences, about 8.2% of which are singletons. This clonotype was seen more than once but under ten times. Its antigen is currently unknown. This CDR3 region has 15 residues. Trimming removed 0 bases from V and 4 bases from J, with 15 bases in between. Germline values: CDR1 DFQATT, CDR2 SNEGSKA (reference sequence). The sequence was collected from an adult who was a healthcare worker with PCR-confirmed SARS-CoV-2 infection or an uninfected control (not recorded which). The rearrangement joins TRBV20-1 to TRBJ1-2, with no clear D. Sequencing was carried out using whole blood. The CDR3 region has the DNA TGCAGTGCTAGAGATCGATCCAGGCACGGCTATGGCTACACCTTC. Residues: CSARDRSRHGYGYTF.